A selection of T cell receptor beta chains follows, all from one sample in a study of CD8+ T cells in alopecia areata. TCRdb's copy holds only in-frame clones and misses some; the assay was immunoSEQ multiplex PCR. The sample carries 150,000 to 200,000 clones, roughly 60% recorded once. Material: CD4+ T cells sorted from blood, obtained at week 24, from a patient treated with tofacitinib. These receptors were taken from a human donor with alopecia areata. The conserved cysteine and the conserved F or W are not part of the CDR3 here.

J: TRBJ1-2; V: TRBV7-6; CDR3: ASSSGRGYGYT
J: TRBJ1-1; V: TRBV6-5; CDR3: ASTREGLGTEAF
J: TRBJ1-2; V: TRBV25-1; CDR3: ASSELFGYT
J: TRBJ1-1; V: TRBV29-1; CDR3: SGRQGMNTEAF
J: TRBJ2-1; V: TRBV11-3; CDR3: ASSRQNEQF
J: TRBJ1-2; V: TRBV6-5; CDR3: ASSYSTLAGAGYT
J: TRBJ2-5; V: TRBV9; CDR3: ASSPRTASQETQY
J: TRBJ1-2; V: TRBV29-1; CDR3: STWDDGYT
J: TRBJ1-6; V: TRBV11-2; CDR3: ASSLDRFNSPLH
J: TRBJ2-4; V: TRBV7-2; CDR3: ASSLIGPAKNIQY
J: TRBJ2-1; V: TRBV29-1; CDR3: SAQGTLTMRQF
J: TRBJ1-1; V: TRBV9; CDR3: ASSVGQGNTEAF
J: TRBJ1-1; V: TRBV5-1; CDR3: ASKPRTGEDTEAF
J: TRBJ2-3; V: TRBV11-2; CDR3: ASSQTSRRTLTDTQY
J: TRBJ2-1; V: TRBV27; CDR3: ASSPLVDRYNEQF
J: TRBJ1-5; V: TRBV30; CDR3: AWSVPGRSNQPQH
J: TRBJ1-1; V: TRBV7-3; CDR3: ASSLQGRTEAF
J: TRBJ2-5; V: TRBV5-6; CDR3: ASSLGLAGQETQY
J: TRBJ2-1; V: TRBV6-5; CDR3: ASMDFLRNEQF
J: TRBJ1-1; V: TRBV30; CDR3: AWADTTNTEAF
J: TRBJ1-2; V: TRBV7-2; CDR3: ASSPAGPLWLGGYT
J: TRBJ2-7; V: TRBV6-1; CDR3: ASATGVDEQY
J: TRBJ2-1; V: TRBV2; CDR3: ASSVLAGGHEQF
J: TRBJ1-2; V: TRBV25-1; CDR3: ASRGGEGGYT
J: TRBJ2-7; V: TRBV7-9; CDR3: ASSLLDSASYEQY
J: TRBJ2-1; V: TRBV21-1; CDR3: ASSGGGLIQEQF
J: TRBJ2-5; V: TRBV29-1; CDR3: STYRTGNPETQY
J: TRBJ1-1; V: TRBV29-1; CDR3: SVEGRVRINTEAF
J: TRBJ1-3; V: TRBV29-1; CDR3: SVDGGAGSSGNTIY
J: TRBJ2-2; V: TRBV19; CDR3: ASRGDTGELF
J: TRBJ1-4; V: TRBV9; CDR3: ASSVDGGFGKLF
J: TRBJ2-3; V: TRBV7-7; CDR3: ASSLGRGAATDTQY
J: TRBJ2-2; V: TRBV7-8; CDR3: ASSFFLLPKSGGTGELF
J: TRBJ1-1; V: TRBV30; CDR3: AWKGGQNTEAF
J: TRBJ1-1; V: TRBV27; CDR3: ASSGTALNTEAF
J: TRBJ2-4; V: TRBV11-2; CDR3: ASSPRGGFIQY
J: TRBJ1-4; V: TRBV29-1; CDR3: SVEGGPTNEKLF
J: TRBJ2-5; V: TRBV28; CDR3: ASSSGAGGETQY
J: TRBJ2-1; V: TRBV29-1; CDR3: SGLTGRTFSNEQF
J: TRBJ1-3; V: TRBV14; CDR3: ASSRDSFGNTIY
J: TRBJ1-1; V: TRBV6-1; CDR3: ASSIGQVGAF
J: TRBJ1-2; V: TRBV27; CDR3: ASSPLAGNRGDFGYT
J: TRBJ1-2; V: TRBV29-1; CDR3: SVESANYGYT
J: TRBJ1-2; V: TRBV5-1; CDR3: ASRFGTGKDYGYT
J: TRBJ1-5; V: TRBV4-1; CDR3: ASSQIQGFNQPQH
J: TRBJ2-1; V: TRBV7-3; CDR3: ASSAGTSGGPQF
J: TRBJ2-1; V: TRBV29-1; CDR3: SGGGTFNEQF
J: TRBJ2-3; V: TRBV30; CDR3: AWTGTRRFTDTQY
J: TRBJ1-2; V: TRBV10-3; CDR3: AISTGQGSGYT
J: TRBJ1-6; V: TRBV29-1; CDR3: SAGDRYNSPLH
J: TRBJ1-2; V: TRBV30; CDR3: AWGDGGNYGYT
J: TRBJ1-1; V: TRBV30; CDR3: AWSVGGSEAF